This entry features one TCR beta chain sequence. The antigen is unknown. The data belong to a study of vaccination and CD4 T cells after COVID-19. Study-wide background: Six male and four female convalescents took part, two of them Hispanic. Cellular stimulation was performed using overlapping spike peptides derived from SARS-CoV-2, HCoV-NL63, HCoV-OC43 and HCoV-229E.

Treatment meaning: roughly 10-day PBMC culture with coronavirus spike peptide pools or control peptides (ViraFEST assay). Each well held more than 1.5 million PBMCs in IL-2 (about 10 IU/ml) medium with approximately 10 ug/ml peptide pools. CDR3 length equals 15 residues. Germline-derived CDR1 and CDR2 are SGHNT and YENEEA. V lost 1 base and J lost 3, with 13 bases in between. The assay that was used to sequence DNA from cultured CD4+ T cells was the Oncomine TCR Beta short-read assay. DNA came from CD4+ T cells after culture. TCRdb itself ran the PCR reads through MiXCR, one entry per CDR3 protein. The sample has about 14,000 distinct CDR3 sequences; around 60% are singletons.

Material for sequencing was CD4+ T cells from blood, cultured in vitro. The J gene is TRBJ2-7, the V gene TRBV11-3, with D unresolved. This clonotype was obtained from a human donor who had recovered from COVID-19. In DNA form, the CDR3 reads TGTGCCAGCAGCTTAGGCCGGGCCTTAGGCTACGAGCAGTACTTC. Amino acids: CASSLGRALGYEQYF.